These 28 T cell receptor beta chains came from one sample sequenced in a study of blood T cell repertoires in COVID-19. Sequenced by immunoSEQ multiplex PCR; TCRdb stores in-frame clones only, minus some. This table has hundreds of thousands of clones, 65% to 90% appearing once. Sequenced: PBMCs or T cells enriched from blood (not recorded which). The receptor set was obtained from a woman between 45 and 65 years old with acute COVID-19.

The gene calls are TRBV6-5 and TRBJ2-2; 9 bases agree with TRBD2. Germline V gene sequence: CDR1 MNHEY, CDR2 SVGAGI. CDR3 length equals 15 residues. Trimming took 8 bases from V and 1 from J; bases not matched to a gene: 5. CDR3 amino acids: CASDFSGGNTGELFF. CDR3 sequence (DNA): TGTGCCAGCGACTTTAGCGGGGGGAACACCGGGGAGCTGTTTTTT.

Concerning this clone itself: Germline is not matched at one junction end, which may reflect a read error. The J gene is TRBJ1-1, the V gene TRBV7-2, with D perhaps matching TRBD1 (6 bases). The germline CDR1 and CDR2 sequences are SGHTA and FQGNSA. The CDR3 has 16 amino acids. DNA of the CDR3: TGTGCCAGCAGATTAGGGGGGGGTGTGTCGAACACTGAAGCTTTCTTT. As protein: CASRLGGGVSNTEAFF.

The rearrangement uses TRBV4-1 and TRBJ2-5, with D possibly being TRBD2 (6 bases). The V gene lost 1 base and the J gene lost 4 bases, with 10 bases spanning the gap. This CDR3 region has 14 residues. CDR1 is MGHRA and CDR2 is YSYEKL in the germline V gene. This chain's CDR3 is CASSQAGVRETQYF. Written as DNA, the CDR3 is TGCGCCAGCAGCCAAGCGGGGGTCCGAGAGACCCAGTACTTC.

The chain uses TRBV27 and TRBJ2-7, with 14 bases that match TRBD2. Per the germline V gene, CDR1 is MNHEY and CDR2 is SMNVEV (reference sequence). Trimming removed 5 bases from V and 2 bases from J; junction bases left unmatched: 8. CDR3 length: 17 residues. The CDR3 protein is CASSTRTSGGSPYEQYF. CDR3 in DNA: TGTGCCAGCAGTACCAGGACTAGCGGGGGGTCGCCCTACGAGCAGTACTTC.

The chain has TRBV7-2 and TRBJ2-3, with 7 bases fitting TRBD2. V trimming: 5 bases; J trimming: 2 bases; junction bases outside the gene matches: 7. The CDR3 spans 15 residues. The germline V gene has CDR1 SGHTA and CDR2 FQGNSA. In nucleotides, the CDR3 is TGTGCCAGCAGCCAGCAAGCGGGGTACACAGATACGCAGTATTTT. It yields the protein CASSQQAGYTDTQYF.

J is TRBJ2-6 and V is TRBV6-1; a weak D match, TRBD1 (5 bases). The V end was cut by 3 bases, the J end by 2 bases, with 8 bases between. In germline, CDR1 is MNHNS, CDR2 SASEGT. The CDR3 runs 15 residues. Here the CDR3 reads CASSDAGTGANVLTF. The CDR3 DNA reads TGTGCCAGCAGTGACGCAGGGACTGGGGCCAACGTCCTGACTTTC.

The count of this clone is one. This chain connects TRBV7-3 to TRBJ2-1; 7 bases match TRBD2. V trimming: 4 bases; J trimming: 9 bases; junction bases outside the gene matches: 6. Looked up from germline, CDR1 is SGHTA and CDR2 is FQGTGA. This CDR3 has 13 residues. CDR3 loop: CASSSRLASEQFF. In DNA, the CDR3 is TGTGCCAGCAGCTCAAGACTAGCATCTGAGCAGTTCTTC.

This chain connects TRBV6-5 to TRBJ2-2; TRBD1 matches at 10 bases. Germline values: CDR1 MNHEY, CDR2 SVGAGI. The CDR3 runs to 15 residues. V trimming: 5 bases; J trimming: 9 bases; junction bases outside the gene matches: 9. The CDR3 spells CASSRRDRGFRELFF. The CDR3 nucleotides read TGTGCCAGCAGTCGACGGGACAGGGGATTCCGGGAGCTGTTTTTT.

V is TRBV12-2 and J is TRBJ1-2. TRBV12-2 is tagged as a pseudogene. The CDR3 consists of 16 residues. The CDR3 here is CASRLVKRRSYYGYTF. The CDR3 region has the DNA TGTGCAAGTCGCTTAGTAAAGCGGAGGAGTTACTATGGCTACACCTTC.

The chain combines TRBV18 with TRBJ1-2; D may be TRBD1 (5 bases). The V end lost 8 bases, the J end lost 5 bases, and 15 bases lay between the germline ends. The germline gives CDR1 KGHSH, CDR2 LQKENI. This CDR3 region has 13 residues. The CDR3 loop is CASLESTGYGYTF. The CDR3, as DNA: TGTGCCAGCCTGGAAAGTACAGGATATGGCTACACCTTC.

The gene calls are TRBV5-4 and TRBJ2-3, with 9 bases aligning to TRBD1. CDR1 is SGHNT and CDR2 is YYREEE in the germline V gene (reference sequence). The CDR3 totals 15 residues. V gave up 2 bases and J gave up 4 bases; unmatched junction bases: 5. The CDR3 spells CASSLRTGDADTQYF. The CDR3 bases are TGTGCCAGCAGCTTACGGACAGGGGACGCAGATACGCAGTATTTT.

This clone was recorded only once. In DNA, the CDR3 is TGTGCCATCAGTGAGTCGAGCAGGGCTTTCTATGGCTACACCTTC. Its translation is CAISESSRAFYGYTF. The chain is built from TRBV10-3 and TRBJ1-2; D possibly corresponds to TRBD1 (5 bases). V gave up 0 bases and J gave up 4 bases, with 12 bases separating them. The CDR3 has 15 residues. Germline lookup yields CDR1 ENHRY and CDR2 SYGVKD.

The chain combines TRBV9 with TRBJ1-6; maybe TRBD1 (6 bases). Deletions cut 6 bases from V and 8 bases from J, with 15 bases between. Germline lookup yields CDR1 SGDLS and CDR2 YYNGEE. CDR3 length: 14 amino acids. The CDR3: CASTAGAIDSPLHF. DNA of the CDR3: TGTGCCAGCACCGCAGGGGCTATCGATTCACCCCTCCACTTT. Using reference TRBV9 and TRBJ1-6 for the parts outside the CDR3, the full variable domain is DSGVTQTPKHLITATGQRVTLRCSPRSGDLSVYWYQQSLDQGLQFLIQYYNGEERAKGNILERFSAQQFPDLHSELNLSSLELGDSALYFCASTAGAIDSPLHFGNGTRLTVT.

The V and J genes are TRBV5-1 and TRBJ2-1; TRBD2 aligns across 8 bases. The V gene end was trimmed by 0 bases and the J gene end by 4 bases; junction bases not matched to a gene: 3. The CDR3 length is 15 residues. Germline CDR1 and CDR2: SGHRS and YFSETQ. CDR3 sequence (DNA): TGCGCCAGCAGCTTGGACGGGGGGGAATACAATGAGCAGTTCTTC. It yields the protein CASSLDGGEYNEQFF.

The chain recombines TRBV6-6 with TRBJ1-4; perhaps TRBD1 as D (5 bases). Trimming removed 6 bases from V and 2 bases from J, with 13 bases in between. The CDR3 has 15 residues. Germline V gene data show CDR1 as MNHNY and CDR2 as SVGAGI (reference sequence). CDR3 in DNA: TGTGCCAGCAGACCCCGCGGGGACACTAATGAAAAACTGTTTTTT. It encodes CASRPRGDTNEKLFF.

The chain carries TRBV28 and TRBJ2-4; a weak D match, TRBD1 (5 bases). V was clipped by 4 bases and J by 6 bases, with 13 bases between them. The CDR3 has 14 residues. Germline loops: CDR1 MDHEN, CDR2 SYDVKM. The chain's CDR3 is CASSSQGDLNIQYF. The CDR3 DNA reads as TGTGCCAGCAGTTCTCAGGGCGATTTAAACATTCAGTACTTC.

This clone was counted a few times. This sequence joins TRBV19 and TRBJ2-5; the D gene is possibly TRBD1 (6 bases). V was trimmed by 6 bases and J by 5 bases, leaving 22 bases between them. Germline CDR1 reads LNHDA; CDR2 reads SQIVND (reference sequence). The CDR3 runs 16 residues. CDR3 nucleotide sequence: TGTGCCAGTAGCTTAACGAGGGGGAGTACCAGGGAGACCCAGTACTTC. Residues: CASSLTRGSTRETQYF.

The chain joins TRBV7-8 to TRBJ2-2, with a weak D call TRBD1 (6 bases). The germline V gene has CDR1 SGHVS and CDR2 FQNEAQ. The CDR3 sequence is 14 residues long. Trimming removed 2 bases from V and 6 bases from J, with 10 bases in between. DNA for the CDR3: TGTGCCAGCAGCTTACTTGGGGGCCCCGGGGAGCTGTTTTTT. Translation: CASSLLGGPGELFF.

The V gene is TRBV5-1, the J gene TRBJ1-2; 9 bases agree with TRBD1. V dropped 3 bases and J dropped 0; count of bases not matched to a gene: 18. The CDR3 is made up of 20 amino acids. Per the germline V gene, CDR1 is SGHRS and CDR2 is YFSETQ. The CDR3 protein is CASSSLGYRDRASTNYGYTF. The CDR3 nucleotides are TGCGCCAGCAGCTCCTTAGGATACCGGGACAGGGCTTCCACTAACTATGGCTACACCTTC.

The rearrangement joins TRBV27 to TRBJ2-2, with 11 bases matching TRBD2. The CDR3 spans 18 residues. The trim removed 2 bases at V and 2 bases at J, leaving 7 bases unmatched. Germline V gene lookup returns CDR1 MNHEY and CDR2 SMNVEV (reference sequence). CDR3 in amino acids: CASSLQLAGGLNTGELFF. Written as DNA, the CDR3 is TGTGCCAGCAGTTTACAGCTAGCGGGGGGCCTTAACACCGGGGAGCTGTTTTTT.

This CDR3 reads CASSLTGESYEQYF. The CDR3 DNA sequence: TGCGCCAGCAGCTTGACAGGGGAGTCCTACGAGCAGTACTTC. The V call is TRBV5-1, the J call TRBJ2-7, with 7 bases matching TRBD1. The CDR3 is made up of 14 amino acids. Germline V gene data show CDR1 as SGHRS and CDR2 as YFSETQ. With 1 base clipped from V and 1 base from J, the junction kept 2 bases outside the gene matches.

This chain connects TRBV15 to TRBJ2-1; 9 bases match TRBD2. Germline V CDR1 and CDR2: LNHNV, YYDKDF (reference sequence). This CDR3 spans 19 amino acids. Trimming at V came to 0 bases and at J to 0 bases, leaving 9 bases not matched to a gene. Here the CDR3 reads CATSRERGLAGSSYNEQFF. DNA for the CDR3: TGTGCCACCAGCAGAGAACGAGGCCTAGCGGGGAGCTCCTACAATGAGCAGTTCTTC.

The rearrangement uses TRBV14 and TRBJ2-5; 10 nucleotides line up with TRBD1. The ends lost 1 base at V and 4 bases at J; junction bases unmatched: 15. The CDR3 covers 19 residues. Germline V gene data show CDR1 as SGHDN and CDR2 as FVKESK. The CDR3 DNA follows: TGTGCCAGCAGCCAAGGTATAAGTGACAGGGGGCGCTTCGGAGAGACCCAGTACTTC. It translates to CASSQGISDRGRFGETQYF. The full variable domain, in which reference TRBV14 and TRBJ2-5 provide the parts outside the CDR3, is EAGVTQFPSHSVIEKGQTVTLRCDPISGHDNLYWYRRVMGKEIKFLLHFVKESKQDESGMPNNRFLAERTGGTYSTLKVQPAELEDSGVYFCASSQGISDRGRFGETQYFGPGTRLLVL.

The chain has TRBV4-3 and TRBJ1-2; tentatively, D is TRBD1 (5 bases). V lost 0 bases and J 3 bases, leaving 14 bases between the germline ends. Germline CDR1 reads LGHNA; CDR2 reads YSLEER. This CDR3 comprises 16 residues. The CDR3 nucleotides read TGCGCCAGCAGCCAAGAGGTGGGGCAGTATCACTATGGCTACACCTTC. Encoded protein: CASSQEVGQYHYGYTF.

This chain joins TRBV9 and TRBJ2-1; TRBD2 might be the D (5 bases). The CDR3 totals 15 residues. Trimming left V 2 bases short and J 0 bases short, with 9 bases between. Germline V CDR1 and CDR2: SGDLS, YYNGEE. The CDR3, as DNA: TGTGCCAGCAGCGTTCTAGGGAGCTCCTACAATGAGCAGTTCTTC. As protein: CASSVLGSSYNEQFF.

The chain recombines TRBV9 with TRBJ1-1; D possibly corresponds to TRBD1 (6 bases). The germline V and J ends were trimmed by 5 bases and 1 base, with 12 bases remaining between them. Germline CDR1 reads SGDLS; CDR2 reads YYNGEE. The CDR3 extends over 14 amino acids. CDR3 in DNA: TGTGCCAGCAGTTTATTACAGGGGAACACTGAAGCTTTCTTT. Translating gives CASSLLQGNTEAFF.

The J gene is TRBJ1-2, the V gene TRBV4-1; D is possibly TRBD1 (6 bases). Trimming removed 3 bases from V and 1 base from J, with 12 bases in between. The CDR3 extends over 15 amino acids. Germline-derived CDR1 and CDR2 are MGHRA and YSYEKL. This CDR3 reads CASSQGQTVNYGYTF. Written as DNA, the CDR3 is TGCGCCAGCAGCCAGGGACAAACTGTTAACTATGGCTACACCTTC.

The chain links TRBV30 to TRBJ1-1, with D hard to call. CDR1 and CDR2 from the germline V gene are GTSNPN and SVGIG (reference sequence). The length of the CDR3 is 13 residues. Deletions cut 3 bases from V and 1 base from J, with 9 bases between. The CDR3 coding sequence is TGTGCCTGGAGGGGCAGATCGAACACTGAAGCTTTCTTT. Protein: CAWRGRSNTEAFF.